The clone carrying this TCR beta chain was picked up a small number of times. Antigen specificity is unknown. Unique molecular identifiers were built into the TCR beta cDNA libraries. MiXCR, applied by TCRdb to the PCR reads, yields one record per CDR3 protein. This table has some 800,000 distinct CDR3 sequences, more than 45% appearing once. V was clipped by 0 bases and J by 5 bases, with 9 bases between them. The CDR3 covers 13 residues. CDR1 and CDR2 from the germline V gene are SGHRS and YFSETQ. The data belong to a study of post-analysis software for immune sequencing data. Study-level background: Relapsing-remitting, secondary progressive and progressive-relapsing multiple sclerosis courses were included. Study-level results: There were roughly 5 TRBV segments more frequent in patients than controls, and TRBV5-6, TRBV5-1 and TRBV20-1 were among them. For normalized Chao1 diversity, multiple sclerosis patients scored significantly lower than controls did. By F measure, strong co-clustering occurred among samples prepared in the same batch.

The chain is built from TRBV5-1 and TRBJ2-7; D not certain. Sequenced input: blood. This receptor was taken from a girl aged 5 to 17 with multiple sclerosis. The CDR3 DNA reads as TGCGCCAGCAGCTTGGGTAGCCCTAACGAGCAGTACTTC. Translation gives CASSLGSPNEQYF.